The 10 T cell receptor beta chains reported below all come from one sample, sequenced in a study of CD8 T cells in ankylosing spondylitis. MiXCR, applied by TCRdb to the 5' RACE reads, yields one record per CDR3 protein. The sample carries roughly 240,000 distinct CDR3 sequences, roughly 32% recorded once. The sequencing sample was made of blood, either unsorted or a sorted T cell fraction (not recorded which). The origin of the receptors is a male donor with ankylosing spondylitis or in good health (not recorded which).

This clonotype has only a few counts. The chain links TRBV6-2 or TRBV6-3 to TRBJ2-1; 9 positions match TRBD2. CDR1 and CDR2 (germline): MNHEY, SVGEGT. The CDR3 spans 20 residues. The V gene end was trimmed by 0 bases and the J gene end by 4 bases; junction bases not matched to a gene: 16. CDR3 region: CASSYSRAGGAPLHYNEQFF. DNA of the CDR3: TGTGCCAGCAGTTACTCGCGGGCGGGGGGGGCCCCCCTCCATTACAATGAGCAGTTCTTC.

The J gene is TRBJ2-1, the V gene TRBV6-4; 9 positions agree with TRBD1. Germline lookup yields CDR1 MRHNA and CDR2 SNTAGT. Trimming removed 3 bases from V and 1 base from J; junction bases left unmatched: 1. This CDR3 is built from 15 residues. CDR3 region: CASSEGTGSYNEQFF. DNA of the CDR3: TGTGCCAGCAGTGAAGGGACAGGGTCCTACAATGAGCAGTTCTTC.

This clonotype was observed a few times. The V and J genes are TRBV5-5 and TRBJ1-2, with TRBD1 as a possible D gene (6 bases). The CDR3 sequence is 14 residues long. V lost 1 base and J 7 bases, leaving 14 bases between the germline ends. Germline CDR1 reads SGHKS; CDR2 reads YYEKEE (reference sequence). This CDR3 is CASSLRQGTSGYTF. Written as DNA, the CDR3 is TGTGCCAGCAGCTTGCGGCAGGGGACAAGTGGCTACACCTTC.

This clonotype was detected only a few times. V is TRBV12-3 or TRBV12-4 and J is TRBJ1-1, with unresolved D. The ends were cut back, 8 bases at V and 1 base at J, with 8 bases in the middle. This CDR3 has 12 residues. CDR3 nucleotide sequence: TGTGCCAGCGGCCGAGCGAACACTGAAGCTTTCTTT. It is translated as CASGRANTEAFF.

This rearrangement joins TRBV7-6 to TRBJ1-1, with D unclear. Germline CDR1 and CDR2: SGHVS and FNYEAQ. This CDR3 has 14 residues. Trimming removed 2 bases from V and 1 base from J, with 8 bases in between. CDR3 DNA sequence: TGTGCCAGCAGCTTATTTCCAGAGAACACTGAAGCTTTCTTT. Its protein is CASSLFPENTEAFF.

This clonotype was detected only a few times. CDR3 bases: TGCAGTGCTCGCCCCCCTAGCGGGGGGGCAGATACGCAGTATTTT. As protein: CSARPPSGGADTQYF. The chain is built from TRBV20-1 and TRBJ2-3; TRBD2 agrees at 12 bases. V shed 5 bases and J 4 bases; nucleotides not matched to a gene: 7. CDR1 and CDR2 (germline): DFQATT, SNEGSKA (reference sequence). The CDR3 contains 15 residues.

Many counts were recorded for this clonotype. The chain joins TRBV29-1 to TRBJ2-7; D gene ambiguous. V was trimmed by 4 bases and J by 1 base, leaving 5 bases between them. CDR3 size: 11 residues. Germline values: CDR1 SQVTM, CDR2 ANQGSEA. CDR3 DNA sequence: TGCAGCGTTGGTGGGTCCTACGAGCAGTACTTC. Its protein product is CSVGGSYEQYF.

This clonotype was observed at least ten times. The chain couples TRBV24-1 to TRBJ2-5; 10 bases fit TRBD1. This CDR3 region has 18 residues. J was trimmed by 2 bases and V by 2 bases; bases with no gene match: 10. CDR1 is KGHDR and CDR2 is SFDVKD in the germline V gene. The CDR3 spells CATSDSTGDRGWQETQYF. The CDR3 DNA sequence: TGTGCCACCAGTGATTCGACCGGGGACAGGGGTTGGCAAGAGACCCAGTACTTC.

The chain joins TRBV7-2 to TRBJ2-1, with 9 bases identical to TRBD2. This CDR3 has 15 residues. The germline V gene has CDR1 SGHTA and CDR2 FQGNSA. V shed 1 base and J 6 bases; nucleotides not matched to a gene: 4. The CDR3 bases are TGTGCCAGCAGCTTAGGAGCGGGGGGACCCAATGAGCAGTTCTTC. Translation gives CASSLGAGGPNEQFF. The full variable domain, rest sourced from reference TRBV7-2 and TRBJ2-1, is GAGVSQSPSNKVTEKGKDVELRCDPISGHTALYWYRQSLGQGLEFLIYFQGNSAPDKSGLPSDRFSAERTGGSVSTLTIQRTQQEDSAVYLCASSLGAGGPNEQFFGPGTRLTVL.

The chain employs TRBV20-1 and TRBJ2-1; D remains unclear. V gave up 1 base and J gave up 3 bases, with 4 bases separating them. The CDR3 spans 12 residues. Germline CDR1 DFQATT, CDR2 SNEGSKA (reference sequence). Here the CDR3 DNA reads TGCAGTGCTAGAGCCCACTACAATGAGCAGTTCTTC. It yields the protein CSARAHYNEQFF.